The rows below give T cell receptor beta chains drawn from one sample of a study of blood T cell repertoires in COVID-19. Here immunoSEQ multiplex PCR was the method, and the copy in TCRdb shows in-frame clones only, minus some. The repertoire holds 75,000 to 90,000 clones, with around nine tenths as singletons. Material: peripheral blood. The receptors originated from a human donor in a cohort sampled during active COVID-19. The CDR3 runs from the conserved cysteine through the conserved F or W. A D gene is named only where the DNA matches it firmly. Not all rows give a size; the values are once, few, many and, for expanded clones, a class.

TRBV7-2,TRBJ1-4,NA,NA,TGTGCCAGCAGCTTGCAGACAGGATTGGGGAATGAAAAACTGTTTTTT,CASSLQTGLGNEKLFF
TRBV3-1/TRBV3-2,TRBJ1-2,TRBD1,NA,TGTGCCAGCAGCCAGGTGTGGCAGGGGGCCGATGGCTACACCTTC,CASSQVWQGADGYTF
TRBV5-6,TRBJ1-6,TRBD1,NA,TGTGCCAGCAGCTTTCTGGGGACAGGGGGCTATAGTTATAATTCACCCCTCCACTTT,CASSFLGTGGYSYNSPLHF
TRBV19,TRBJ1-5,TRBD1,NA,TGTGCCAGTAGTACCTCCCAGGGGGCGGGCAATCAGCCCCAGCATTTT,CASSTSQGAGNQPQHF
TRBV5-1,TRBJ1-1,NA,NA,TGCGCCAGCAGCTTTCAGGGAGGTAACACTGAAGCTTTCTTT,CASSFQGGNTEAFF
TRBV29-1,TRBJ1-1,TRBD1,NA,TGCAGCGTTGAGCGCCAGGGGGCATCTGAAGCTTTCTTT,CSVERQGASEAFF
TRBV12-3/TRBV12-4,TRBJ2-3,NA,NA,TGTGCCAGCACTAAAGGGAGAGATACGCAGTATTTT,CASTKGRDTQYF
TRBV30,TRBJ1-2,TRBD1,once,TGTGCCTGGAAAGGACAGGGGGATTATGGCTACACCTTC,CAWKGQGDYGYTF
TRBV6-2/TRBV6-3,TRBJ1-5,NA,NA,TGTGCCAGCAGTGGGGAGAGGTATTCGGGTCAGCCCCAGCATTTT,CASSGERYSGQPQHF
TRBV4-3,TRBJ1-2,NA,few,TGCGCCAGCAGCAAACAGGGAAGGGATGGCTACACCTTC,CASSKQGRDGYTF